These 25 T cell receptor beta chains were sequenced from one sample in a study of Ad26.COV2.S vaccination and SARS-CoV-2 variants. Treatment specified: 15 to 20 received Ad26.COV2.S at low or high dose, single or two shots; five or six received placebo; per-sample allocation not given. Vaccine and placebo recipients were sampled on day 63 after the first injection. Method: immunoSEQ multiplex PCR; TCRdb's copy keeps in-frame clones and lacks some. The sample has approximately 400,000 clones; 85% are singletons. Sequences were derived from peripheral blood, sampled in a trial of Ad26.COV2.S vaccine versus placebo. These receptors all come from a person aged 18-60 years who received the Ad26.COV2.S COVID-19 vaccine or a placebo.

The V gene is TRBV2, the J gene TRBJ2-5; 11 positions match TRBD2. Germline CDR1 is SNHLY and CDR2 is FYNNEI. The trim removed 6 bases at V and 0 bases at J, leaving 6 bases unmatched. This CDR3 has 16 residues. The CDR3 DNA sequence: TGTGCCAGCAGGCTTTCTAGCGGGGGGAACCAAGAGACCCAGTACTTC. Protein product: CASRLSSGGNQETQYF. Combining the CDR3 with reference TRBV2 and TRBJ2-5 gives the whole variable domain EPEVTQTPSHQVTQMGQEVILRCVPISNHLYFYWYRQILGQKVEFLVSFYNNEISEKSEIFDDQFSVERPDGSNFTLKIRSTKLEDSAMYFCASRLSSGGNQETQYFGPGTRLLVL.

The gene calls are TRBV28 and TRBJ1-1; TRBD1 might be the D (6 bases). Trimming took 6 bases from V and 4 from J, leaving 12 bases between them. Germline V gene sequence: CDR1 MDHEN, CDR2 SYDVKM. The CDR3 is 13 amino acids. CDR3 sequence reads: CASRGGIATEAFF. The CDR3 DNA reads TGTGCCAGCAGAGGGGGTATCGCCACTGAAGCTTTCTTT.

The chain combines TRBV28 with TRBJ2-7; 16 bases are shared with TRBD2. This CDR3 region has 18 residues. V lost 6 bases to trimming and J lost 1 base; unmatched junction nucleotides: 9. Germline V gives CDR1 MDHEN, CDR2 SYDVKM. The CDR3 loop reads CASRAGTSGRAISYEQYF. As DNA, the CDR3 is TGTGCCAGCAGGGCCGGGACTAGCGGGAGGGCCATTTCCTACGAGCAGTACTTC.

The chain links TRBV6-6 to TRBJ2-6, with TRBD2 identical over 7 bases. Per germline, CDR1 MNHNY and CDR2 SVGAGI (reference sequence). The V segment lost 3 bases and the J segment 0 bases; nucleotides outside the gene matches: 2. The CDR3 is made up of 16 amino acids. The CDR3 is CASSYQRDSGANVLTF. The CDR3 bases are TGTGCCAGCAGTTATCAGCGGGACTCTGGGGCCAACGTCCTGACTTTC.

The chain couples TRBV27 to TRBJ2-2; 13 positions match TRBD2. Trimming cost V 10 bases and J 5 bases; bases outside gene matches: 7. The CDR3 covers 15 residues. The germline gives CDR1 MNHEY, CDR2 SMNVEV (reference sequence). The CDR3, as DNA: TGTGCCATCCGAGGGACTAGCGGGAAGACCGGGGAGCTGTTTTTT. Translated, it gives CAIRGTSGKTGELFF.

V usage is TRBV10-2 and J usage is TRBJ2-4; D may be TRBD2 (5 bases). Germline CDR1 and CDR2: WSHSY and SAAADI. Trimming cost V 6 bases and J 3 bases, with 12 bases left between them. This CDR3 comprises 14 residues. CDR3 bases: TGCGCCAGCAGCCCGGTAGGGAGCAAAAACATTCAGTACTTC. Amino acid sequence: CASSPVGSKNIQYF.

Many counts were recorded for this clone. The chain links TRBV15 to TRBJ2-1, with D possibly TRBD1 on 7 matching bases. Germline V lookup: CDR1 LNHNV, CDR2 YYDKDF (reference sequence). V was cut by 3 bases and J by 8 bases, with 29 bases left in between. The CDR3 runs 19 residues. The CDR3 region has the DNA TGTGCCACCAGCAGCGTGGACTCGGGCAGACAGGGACTTTGGTATGAGCAGTTCTTC. Translated, it gives CATSSVDSGRQGLWYEQFF. Full variable domain (outside the CDR3, taken from reference TRBV15 and TRBJ2-1): DAMVIQNPRYQVTQFGKPVTLSCSQTLNHNVMYWYQQKSSQAPKLLFHYYDKDFNNEADTPDNFQSRRPNTSFCFLDIRSPGLGDTAMYLCATSSVDSGRQGLWYEQFFGPGTRLTVL.

The J gene is TRBJ1-5, the V gene TRBV5-4; TRBD1 matches at 9 bases. This CDR3 is built from 14 residues. J was trimmed by 6 bases and V by 5 bases; bases with no gene match: 6. Germline lookup yields CDR1 SGHNT and CDR2 YYREEE (reference sequence). The CDR3 is CASSRDRDGQPQHF. Here the CDR3 DNA reads TGTGCCAGCAGTCGGGACAGGGATGGTCAGCCCCAGCATTTT.

This clone came up many times. The V and J genes are TRBV21-1 and TRBJ2-1; the table gives TRBD2 as D, unverified against the DNA. TRBV21-1 is a listed pseudogene. The CDR3 loop spans 15 amino acids. This CDR3 reads CASSKTRPVYNEQFF. The CDR3 nucleotides read TGTGCCAGCAGCAAGACTAGGCCAGTTTACAATGAGCAGTTCTTC.

In nucleotides, the CDR3 is TGTGCCAGCAGCCTCTCGGAGGGTGGTCAGCCCCAGCATTTT. This encodes CASSLSEGGQPQHF. The V gene is TRBV6-2 or TRBV6-3, the J gene TRBJ1-5; D not certain. Germline lookup yields CDR1 MNHEY and CDR2 SVGEGT. There are 14 residues in the CDR3. The V end was cut by 6 bases, the J end by 6 bases, with 15 bases between.

This clone was recorded only once. This chain joins TRBV18 and TRBJ2-7; TRBD1 is a possible D gene (5 bases). Germline loops: CDR1 KGHSH, CDR2 LQKENI. Trimming removed 2 bases at V and 6 bases at J, with 11 bases between. The CDR3 has 13 amino acids. Here the CDR3 DNA reads TGTGCCAGCTCACCATCAAGGGGCTCCGAGCAGTACTTC. Protein sequence: CASSPSRGSEQYF. The full variable domain, in which reference TRBV18 and TRBJ2-7 provide the parts outside the CDR3, is NAGVMQNPRHLVRRRGQEARLRCSPMKGHSHVYWYRQLPEEGLKFMVYLQKENIIDESGMPKERFSAEFPKEGPSILRIQQVVRGDSAAYFCASSPSRGSEQYFGPGTRLTVT.

The chain joins TRBV6-1 to TRBJ1-1, with D hard to call. In germline, CDR1 is MNHNS, CDR2 SASEGT. The CDR3 totals 13 residues. V shed 3 bases and J shed 1 base, with 6 bases lying between them. CDR3 in amino acids: CASSEQKNTEAFF. The CDR3 bases are TGTGCCAGCAGTGAGCAGAAGAACACTGAAGCTTTCTTT.

The V and J genes are TRBV3-1 (or the pseudogene TRBV3-2) and TRBJ1-1; D is possibly TRBD1 (5 bases). Trimming removed 3 bases from V and 1 base from J, with 18 bases in between. The CDR3 has 17 residues. CDR1 LGHDT and CDR2 YNNKEL come from the germline V gene (reference sequence). The CDR3 sequence is CASSHLLGGEGNTEAFF. In nucleotides, the CDR3 is TGTGCCAGCAGCCACCTCCTCGGGGGGGAAGGGAACACTGAAGCTTTCTTT.

The rearrangement uses TRBV18 and TRBJ2-1; 8 bases are shared with TRBD2. Trimming cost V 0 bases and J 12 bases; bases outside gene matches: 13. This CDR3 has 16 residues. Germline CDR1 and CDR2: KGHSH and LQKENI. The CDR3 coding sequence is TGTGCCAGCTCACCACCTAGCGGGATACCCAACATAGGGCAGTTCTTC. The encoded protein is CASSPPSGIPNIGQFF.

This clone was picked up a small number of times. This chain joins TRBV6-6 and TRBJ2-7, with a tentative D call TRBD2 (6 bases). The V gene's germline CDR1 is MNHNY and CDR2 SVGAGI (reference sequence). V lost 4 bases and J 5 bases, leaving 9 bases between the germline ends. CDR3 size: 12 residues. This CDR3 is CASSSLADEQYF. For the CDR3, the DNA is TGTGCCAGCAGTTCACTAGCAGACGAGCAGTACTTC.

The chain has TRBV10-3 and TRBJ1-2; 9 bases line up with TRBD1. With 6 bases clipped from V and 4 bases from J, the junction kept 9 bases outside the gene matches. The CDR3 loop spans 15 amino acids. CDR1 and CDR2 from the germline V gene are ENHRY and SYGVKD. The chain's CDR3 is CAIRAGTGFLYGYTF. CDR3 nucleotide sequence: TGTGCCATCAGAGCCGGGACAGGGTTCCTCTATGGCTACACCTTC.

V usage is TRBV7-2 and J usage is TRBJ2-3; tentative D call: TRBD2 (6 bases). Germline CDR1 is SGHTA and CDR2 is FQGNSA. This CDR3 is 16 amino acids long. V gave up 4 bases and J gave up 2 bases, with 16 bases separating them. DNA of the CDR3: TGTGCCAGCAGCTGGAGGTCTCGGGAGTCCACAGATACGCAGTATTTT. This sequence encodes CASSWRSRESTDTQYF.

The CDR3 sequence: CSVDSPTDNEQFF. CDR3 bases: TGCAGCGTTGACAGCCCAACCGACAATGAGCAGTTCTTC. The rearrangement uses TRBV29-1 and TRBJ2-1; the D is unclear. V gave up 3 bases and J gave up 5 bases, with 11 bases separating them. CDR3 length: 13 amino acids. Germline V lookup: CDR1 SQVTM, CDR2 ANQGSEA.

This clone showed up just once. This chain uses TRBV6-2 or TRBV6-3 with TRBJ2-2; TRBD2 matches 13 bases. The CDR3 spans 16 residues. Trimming at V came to 0 bases and at J to 9 bases, leaving 4 bases not matched to a gene. CDR1 is MNHEY, CDR2 SVGEGT, per germline. The CDR3 protein is CASSYSGLAGIRELFF. In DNA form, the CDR3 reads TGTGCCAGCAGTTACTCGGGACTAGCGGGAATCCGGGAGCTGTTTTTT.

The V gene is TRBV6-5, the J gene TRBJ2-3; 7 bases fit TRBD2. The V gene's germline CDR1 is MNHEY and CDR2 SVGAGI. This CDR3 is built from 11 residues. The trim removed 7 bases at V and 13 bases at J, leaving 8 bases unmatched. For the CDR3, the DNA is TGTGCCAGCACCGCGGTAGGGAGGGAGTATTTT. Amino acid sequence: CASTAVGREYF.

The V call is TRBV9, the J call TRBJ2-5; D not certain. The germline V gene has CDR1 SGDLS and CDR2 YYNGEE. The CDR3 is 16 residues long. The V gene lost 0 bases and the J gene lost 2 bases, with 14 bases spanning the gap. The CDR3 DNA follows: TGTGCCAGCAGCGTAGCAGCTACCGGTCGACAAGAGACCCAGTACTTC. Its translation: CASSVAATGRQETQYF.

This chain uses TRBV13 with TRBJ2-7; possibly TRBD1 or TRBD2 for D (5 bases each). V lost 5 bases to trimming and J lost 1 base, with 12 bases between them. There are 14 residues in the CDR3. Germline V gene data show CDR1 as PRHDT and CDR2 as FYEKMQ (reference sequence). Written as DNA, the CDR3 is TGTGCCAGCAGCAAGGGACGGATATCCTACGAGCAGTACTTC. Its translation: CASSKGRISYEQYF.

The chain employs TRBV19 and TRBJ1-4; unclear D gene. Germline V gives CDR1 LNHDA, CDR2 SQIVND (reference sequence). CDR3 length equals 18 residues. V was clipped by 9 bases and J by 7 bases, with 30 bases between them. The CDR3: CASSRGGSGAALSEKLFF. The CDR3 region has the DNA TGTGCCAGCTCCAGAGGCGGGAGTGGAGCCGCTCTAAGTGAAAAACTGTTTTTT. The full variable domain, its missing parts supplied by reference TRBV19 and TRBJ1-4, is DGGITQSPKYLFRKEGQNVTLSCEQNLNHDAMYWYRQDPGQGLRLIYYSQIVNDFQKGDIAEGYSVSREKKESFPLTVTSAQKNPTAFYLCASSRGGSGAALSEKLFFGSGTQLSVL.

The chain recombines TRBV4-3 with TRBJ1-1; D gene ambiguous. The CDR3 sequence is 14 residues long. The V gene lost 1 base and the J gene lost 4 bases, with 10 bases spanning the gap. CDR1 and CDR2 (germline): LGHNA, YSLEER. The CDR3 sequence: CASSQVRHSTEAFF. DNA for the CDR3: TGCGCCAGCAGCCAAGTACGGCACAGCACTGAAGCTTTCTTT.

The chain uses TRBV12-3 or TRBV12-4 and TRBJ2-7, with D unresolved. Deletions cut 1 base from V and 1 base from J, with 2 bases between. This CDR3 comprises 12 residues. This CDR3 reads CASSLVSYEQYF. DNA of the CDR3: TGTGCCAGCAGTTTAGTTTCCTACGAGCAGTACTTC.